This T cell receptor (beta chain) derives from a study of beta chain features in type 1 diabetes. Whole-study context: Similarity in age, gender and cell yields was seen between patients and healthy donors.

Germline-derived CDR1 and CDR2 are MNHNS and SASEGT. The CDR3 runs 13 residues. V shed 4 bases and J shed 6 bases, with 12 bases lying between them. Purities over 95% were achieved in all sorted populations. General study findings and limits: All four CD4+ subsets from Type 1 diabetes patients carried moderately but significantly shorter TCRB CDR3s.

Isolated RNA was reverse transcribed in full, so expressed TCRB transcripts were sequenced. The study sequenced naive, central memory and regulatory T cell samples to an average of about 3.6 million reads. Assay: immunoSEQ multiplex PCR; the TCRdb copy retains only in-frame clones and omits some. The sample holds 300,000 to 450,000 clones; around 13% are singletons and the top ten take around 0.0099%. This clone turned up a few times. Its antigen is still unknown. J is TRBJ1-2 and V is TRBV6-1; maybe TRBD1 (6 bases). This receptor was taken from a woman between 18 and 30 years old with type 1 diabetes. The sample comprised naive CD4+ T cells from blood. The CDR3, as DNA: TGTGCCAGCAGTGTTAACAGGGCGGATGGCTACACCTTC. This sequence encodes CASSVNRADGYTF.